This is a list of T cell receptor beta chains from one sample in a study of early T cells in non-severe SARS-CoV-2 infection. In TCRdb, the 5' RACE reads were re-called with MiXCR into one record per CDR3 protein. This sample has around 84,000 distinct CDR3 sequences, with under 15% found just once. Sample: whole blood. Receptors were obtained from an adult who was a healthcare worker with PCR-confirmed SARS-CoV-2 infection or an uninfected control (not recorded which). The CDR3 runs from the conserved cysteine through the conserved F or W. Each record gives: D gene, clone size, J gene, V gene, CDR3 protein, CDR3 DNA. A D gene is named only where the DNA matches it firmly. Rows may omit the clone size; those that give it use once, few, many or a size class.

d_call: TRBD2; clone_size: NA; j_call: TRBJ2-1; v_call: TRBV28; cdr3_aa: CASSLLLAGEGSNEQFF; cdr3_nt: TGTGCCAGCAGTTTACTACTAGCGGGAGAGGGGAGCAATGAGCAGTTCTTC
d_call: NA; clone_size: many; j_call: TRBJ1-1; v_call: TRBV11-2; cdr3_aa: CASSLSGRTEAFF; cdr3_nt: TGTGCCAGCAGCCTATCAGGGCGCACTGAAGCTTTCTTT
d_call: NA; clone_size: NA; j_call: TRBJ1-1; v_call: TRBV10-1; cdr3_aa: CASSEHRRQDEAFF; cdr3_nt: TGCGCCAGCAGTGAGCACAGGAGACAGGATGAAGCTTTCTTT
d_call: TRBD2; clone_size: few; j_call: TRBJ2-7; v_call: TRBV9; cdr3_aa: CASSGGLAGGRDSYEQYF; cdr3_nt: TGTGCCAGCAGCGGAGGACTAGCGGGAGGGCGGGACTCCTACGAGCAGTACTTC
d_call: NA; clone_size: NA; j_call: TRBJ2-2; v_call: TRBV28; cdr3_aa: CDSSFLGTSNTGELFF; cdr3_nt: TGTGACAGCAGTTTCCTAGGGACTTCGAACACCGGGGAGCTGTTTTTT
d_call: TRBD1; clone_size: NA; j_call: TRBJ1-1; v_call: TRBV7-9; cdr3_aa: CASSFAGGTGNTEAFF; cdr3_nt: TGTGCCAGCAGCTTCGCGGGCGGGACAGGGAACACTGAAGCTTTCTTT
d_call: TRBD2; clone_size: medium-sized; j_call: TRBJ2-1; v_call: TRBV7-9; cdr3_aa: CASSPKRLAGVRNEQFF; cdr3_nt: TGTGCCAGCAGCCCGAAGAGACTAGCGGGAGTCAGGAATGAGCAGTTCTTC
d_call: NA; clone_size: NA; j_call: TRBJ2-7; v_call: TRBV6-6; cdr3_aa: CATWERSSYEQYF; cdr3_nt: TGTGCCACGTGGGAAAGGAGTTCCTACGAGCAGTACTTC
d_call: TRBD1; clone_size: NA; j_call: TRBJ2-7; v_call: TRBV20-1; cdr3_aa: CSADSSTGSYEQYF; cdr3_nt: TGCAGTGCCGACTCCTCGACAGGGTCCTACGAGCAGTACTTC
d_call: NA; clone_size: few; j_call: TRBJ2-7; v_call: TRBV4-1; cdr3_aa: CASSQDLVAEGYEQYF; cdr3_nt: TGCGCCAGCAGCCAAGATCTGGTAGCGGAGGGGTACGAGCAGTACTTC
d_call: NA; clone_size: NA; j_call: TRBJ2-5; v_call: TRBV20-1; cdr3_aa: CSASWARAQETQYF; cdr3_nt: TGCAGTGCTAGTTGGGCCAGGGCCCAAGAGACCCAGTACTTC
d_call: NA; clone_size: NA; j_call: TRBJ2-1; v_call: TRBV20-1; cdr3_aa: CSASPIFGQGGLDEQFF; cdr3_nt: TGCAGTGCAAGCCCAATATTCGGACAGGGAGGGTTAGATGAGCAGTTCTTC
d_call: NA; clone_size: few; j_call: TRBJ2-3; v_call: TRBV20-1; cdr3_aa: CSATLATYTDTQYF; cdr3_nt: TGCAGTGCGACCCTAGCGACCTACACAGATACGCAGTATTTT
d_call: NA; clone_size: NA; j_call: TRBJ1-4; v_call: TRBV3-1; cdr3_aa: CASSRSTTTNEKLFF; cdr3_nt: TGTGCCAGCAGCCGGTCCACAACAACTAATGAAAAACTGTTTTTT
d_call: NA; clone_size: few; j_call: TRBJ1-4; v_call: TRBV30; cdr3_aa: CAWSAGSYEKLFF; cdr3_nt: TGTGCCTGGAGTGCAGGAAGTTATGAAAAACTGTTTTTT
d_call: NA; clone_size: few; j_call: TRBJ2-2; v_call: TRBV27; cdr3_aa: CASSWGRAGELFF; cdr3_nt: TGTGCCAGCAGTTGGGGAAGGGCCGGGGAGCTGTTTTTT
d_call: TRBD1; clone_size: NA; j_call: TRBJ2-7; v_call: TRBV29-1; cdr3_aa: CSVEDYGTASYEQYF; cdr3_nt: TGCAGCGTTGAAGACTACGGGACAGCCTCCTACGAGCAGTACTTC
d_call: NA; clone_size: few; j_call: TRBJ2-7; v_call: TRBV10-3; cdr3_aa: CAISAVPQAYEQYF; cdr3_nt: TGTGCCATCAGTGCGGTCCCGCAAGCCTACGAGCAGTACTTC
d_call: NA; clone_size: once; j_call: TRBJ1-5; v_call: TRBV5-1; cdr3_aa: CASSLDSRGNQPQHF; cdr3_nt: TGCGCCAGCAGCTTGGATTCACGAGGCAATCAGCCCCAGCATTTT
d_call: NA; clone_size: NA; j_call: TRBJ2-7; v_call: TRBV7-8; cdr3_aa: CASSLRTGGTYEQYF; cdr3_nt: TGTGCCAGCAGCTTACGGACCGGAGGTACCTACGAGCAGTACTTC
d_call: NA; clone_size: few; j_call: TRBJ2-7; v_call: TRBV27; cdr3_aa: CASSPRGRGYEQYF; cdr3_nt: TGTGCCAGCAGCCCTAGGGGGCGGGGGTACGAGCAGTACTTC
d_call: NA; clone_size: NA; j_call: TRBJ2-5; v_call: TRBV5-1; cdr3_aa: CASRVRETQYF; cdr3_nt: TGCGCCAGCAGAGTCCGCGAGACCCAGTACTTC
d_call: TRBD2; clone_size: many; j_call: TRBJ2-1; v_call: TRBV7-2; cdr3_aa: CASSEGLASYNEQFF; cdr3_nt: TGTGCCAGCAGCGAGGGACTAGCGTCCTACAATGAGCAGTTCTTC
d_call: NA; clone_size: NA; j_call: TRBJ2-7; v_call: TRBV3-1; cdr3_aa: CASSPPEEAGVYEQYF; cdr3_nt: TGTGCCAGCAGCCCTCCCGAGGAGGCAGGGGTCTACGAGCAGTACTTC
d_call: TRBD2; clone_size: NA; j_call: TRBJ2-1; v_call: TRBV20-1; cdr3_aa: CSASWAGGSNEQFF; cdr3_nt: TGCAGTGCTAGTTGGGCGGGAGGGAGTAATGAGCAGTTCTTC
d_call: TRBD2; clone_size: few; j_call: TRBJ2-3; v_call: TRBV4-2; cdr3_aa: CASSHRGQRGLDTQYF; cdr3_nt: TGTGCCAGCAGCCACCGGGGTCAGCGGGGGCTGGATACGCAGTATTTT
d_call: NA; clone_size: few; j_call: TRBJ2-1; v_call: TRBV29-1; cdr3_aa: CSVTQGTIYNEQFF; cdr3_nt: TGCAGCGTTACCCAGGGGACAATATACAATGAGCAGTTCTTC
d_call: TRBD1; clone_size: NA; j_call: TRBJ2-5; v_call: TRBV12-5; cdr3_aa: CASGLDRGLQETQYF; cdr3_nt: TGTGCTAGTGGTTTGGACAGGGGTCTACAAGAGACCCAGTACTTC
d_call: NA; clone_size: many; j_call: TRBJ1-5; v_call: TRBV7-2; cdr3_aa: CASSLVGLRSNQPQHF; cdr3_nt: TGTGCCAGCAGCTTAGTGGGACTGCGGAGCAATCAGCCCCAGCATTTT
d_call: NA; clone_size: few; j_call: TRBJ1-1; v_call: TRBV5-1; cdr3_aa: CASSLAGAVVVTEAFF; cdr3_nt: TGCGCCAGCAGCTTGGCAGGGGCCGTAGTAGTGACTGAAGCTTTCTTT
d_call: NA; clone_size: many; j_call: TRBJ2-7; v_call: TRBV3-1; cdr3_aa: CASSQDQSPGEQYF; cdr3_nt: TGTGCCAGCAGCCAAGATCAAAGCCCGGGCGAGCAGTACTTC
d_call: TRBD1; clone_size: many; j_call: TRBJ1-5; v_call: TRBV6-2/TRBV6-3; cdr3_aa: CASRAGQGEGQPQHF; cdr3_nt: TGTGCCAGCAGGGCGGGACAGGGCGAAGGCCAGCCCCAGCATTTT
d_call: NA; clone_size: few; j_call: TRBJ2-1; v_call: TRBV9; cdr3_aa: CASSAGGGPNEQFF; cdr3_nt: TGTGCCAGCAGTGCCGGTGGCGGGCCCAATGAGCAGTTCTTC
d_call: NA; clone_size: NA; j_call: TRBJ1-5; v_call: TRBV6-5; cdr3_aa: CASSYASYQPQHF; cdr3_nt: TGTGCCAGCAGTTACGCCTCTTATCAGCCCCAGCATTTT
d_call: NA; clone_size: few; j_call: TRBJ2-7; v_call: TRBV5-1; cdr3_aa: CASSSQDPRGHEQYF; cdr3_nt: TGCGCCAGCAGCTCTCAAGACCCCCGGGGGCACGAGCAGTACTTC
d_call: NA; clone_size: NA; j_call: TRBJ1-1; v_call: TRBV28; cdr3_aa: CASSLPGLMNTEAFF; cdr3_nt: TGTGCCAGCAGTTTACCGGGACTGATGAACACTGAAGCTTTCTTT
d_call: NA; clone_size: NA; j_call: TRBJ1-6; v_call: TRBV20-1; cdr3_aa: CSARARQDSPLHF; cdr3_nt: TGCAGTGCTAGAGCTCGGCAGGATTCACCCCTCCACTTT
d_call: NA; clone_size: NA; j_call: TRBJ2-7; v_call: TRBV2; cdr3_aa: CASREDRSSYEQYF; cdr3_nt: TGTGCCAGCAGGGAAGACAGGAGCTCCTACGAGCAGTACTTC
d_call: NA; clone_size: NA; j_call: TRBJ2-7; v_call: TRBV12-5; cdr3_aa: CASGSHRQNYEQYF; cdr3_nt: TGTGCTAGTGGTTCCCATCGACAGAACTACGAGCAGTACTTC
d_call: NA; clone_size: few; j_call: TRBJ2-3; v_call: TRBV6-5; cdr3_aa: CASSYSGSTDTQYF; cdr3_nt: TGTGCCAGCAGTTACTCGGGCAGCACAGATACGCAGTATTTT
d_call: TRBD2; clone_size: NA; j_call: TRBJ2-7; v_call: TRBV30; cdr3_aa: CAWLAGGREQYF; cdr3_nt: TGTGCCTGGTTAGCGGGAGGTCGGGAGCAGTACTTC
d_call: NA; clone_size: few; j_call: TRBJ1-1; v_call: TRBV30; cdr3_aa: CAWSNRRGARGPGTEAFF; cdr3_nt: TGTGCCTGGAGTAACCGGAGGGGTGCCAGGGGCCCCGGCACTGAAGCTTTCTTT
d_call: NA; clone_size: NA; j_call: TRBJ2-3; v_call: TRBV4-1; cdr3_aa: CASSPSEGASDTQYF; cdr3_nt: TGCGCCAGCAGTCCTAGCGAAGGGGCATCAGATACGCAGTATTTT
d_call: TRBD2; clone_size: many; j_call: TRBJ2-5; v_call: TRBV20-1; cdr3_aa: CSARDGVAGPYQETQYF; cdr3_nt: TGCAGTGCTAGAGATGGGGTAGCGGGGCCGTACCAAGAGACCCAGTACTTC
d_call: TRBD1; clone_size: many; j_call: TRBJ2-1; v_call: TRBV18; cdr3_aa: CASSPEQGAPNEQFF; cdr3_nt: TGTGCCAGCTCACCAGAACAGGGGGCGCCCAATGAGCAGTTCTTC
d_call: NA; clone_size: NA; j_call: TRBJ1-3; v_call: TRBV18; cdr3_aa: CASSPRRSNGNTIYF; cdr3_nt: TGTGCCAGCTCACCGCGGCGCTCTAATGGAAACACCATATATTTT
d_call: TRBD1; clone_size: few; j_call: TRBJ1-2; v_call: TRBV6-6; cdr3_aa: CASSSLRQGANYGYTF; cdr3_nt: TGTGCCAGCAGTTCCCTTAGACAGGGGGCCAACTATGGCTACACCTTC
d_call: TRBD1; clone_size: NA; j_call: TRBJ2-7; v_call: TRBV4-1; cdr3_aa: CASSQPDRGVSEQYF; cdr3_nt: TGCGCCAGCAGCCAACCGGACAGGGGAGTCAGCGAGCAGTACTTC
d_call: NA; clone_size: few; j_call: TRBJ2-7; v_call: TRBV7-9; cdr3_aa: CASSLTAPEQYF; cdr3_nt: TGTGCCAGCAGCCTGACTGCGCCAGAGCAGTACTTC
d_call: NA; clone_size: NA; j_call: TRBJ2-5; v_call: TRBV7-2; cdr3_aa: CASSPRQGPKTQYF; cdr3_nt: TGTGCCAGCAGCCCACGTCAGGGGCCCAAGACCCAGTACTTC
d_call: NA; clone_size: NA; j_call: TRBJ2-1; v_call: TRBV6-5; cdr3_aa: CASQGAGAKRVQFF; cdr3_nt: TGTGCCAGCCAGGGGGCGGGAGCAAAACGGGTGCAGTTCTTC
d_call: NA; clone_size: NA; j_call: TRBJ2-1; v_call: TRBV14; cdr3_aa: CASRPSILHNEQFF; cdr3_nt: TGTGCCAGCAGGCCCAGCATCCTACACAATGAGCAGTTCTTC
d_call: NA; clone_size: NA; j_call: TRBJ2-7; v_call: TRBV7-2; cdr3_aa: CASSLVPGYGDEQYF; cdr3_nt: TGTGCCAGCAGCTTAGTGCCAGGGTATGGCGACGAGCAGTACTTC
d_call: TRBD1; clone_size: NA; j_call: TRBJ1-5; v_call: TRBV18; cdr3_aa: CTSSLRDRALNQPQHF; cdr3_nt: TGTACCAGCTCACTCCGGGACAGGGCGTTGAATCAGCCCCAGCATTTT
d_call: NA; clone_size: few; j_call: TRBJ2-7; v_call: TRBV28; cdr3_aa: CASSPSQGNSHEQYF; cdr3_nt: TGTGCCAGCAGTCCGAGTCAGGGGAATAGCCACGAGCAGTACTTC
d_call: TRBD2; clone_size: many; j_call: TRBJ2-2; v_call: TRBV6-4; cdr3_aa: CASSATSGNTGELFF; cdr3_nt: TGTGCCAGCAGTGCAACTAGCGGGAACACCGGGGAGCTGTTTTTT
d_call: NA; clone_size: NA; j_call: TRBJ2-5; v_call: TRBV5-5; cdr3_aa: CASSLITPETQYF; cdr3_nt: TGTGCCAGCAGCTTGATTACCCCAGAGACCCAGTACTTC
d_call: TRBD1; clone_size: few; j_call: TRBJ2-1; v_call: TRBV2; cdr3_aa: CASRLGQGANEQFF; cdr3_nt: TGTGCCAGCAGATTGGGACAGGGGGCAAATGAGCAGTTCTTC
d_call: NA; clone_size: NA; j_call: TRBJ1-6; v_call: TRBV20-1; cdr3_aa: CSAEIQAYNSPLHF; cdr3_nt: TGCAGTGCTGAAATCCAGGCTTATAATTCACCCCTCCACTTT